The 19 T cell receptor beta chains in this list originate from one sample, sequenced in a study of OX40 agonist ivuxolimab in advanced cancers. The protocol was immunoSEQ multiplex PCR, while the TCRdb copy is restricted to in-frame clones and leaves out a portion. The sample includes some 54,000 clones, about 85% seen only once; the top ten take 14%. This specimen consisted of CD4+ or CD8+ T cells sorted from blood, obtained in a trial of the OX40 agonist ivuxolimab. These receptors were obtained from an adult with an advanced solid tumor such as melanoma, head and neck, liver or kidney cancer.

This chain uses TRBV5-4 with TRBJ2-4, with TRBD2 matching 7 bases. Looked up from germline, CDR1 is SGHNT and CDR2 is YYREEE (reference sequence). Germline trimming cut 3 bases from V and 0 bases from J; bases unmatched to any gene: 6. The CDR3 length is 16 residues. DNA of the CDR3: TGTGCCAGCAGCTCGATAAGCGGGGTAGCCAAAAACATTCAGTACTTC. Protein product: CASSSISGVAKNIQYF.

The chain links TRBV4-1 to TRBJ1-6, with D uncertain. Germline V CDR1 and CDR2: MGHRA, YSYEKL. The CDR3 is 13 amino acids. Trimming removed 0 bases from V and 6 bases from J, with 3 bases in between. DNA for the CDR3: TGCGCCAGCAGCCAAGATCTTAATTCACCCCTCCACTTT. It codes for CASSQDLNSPLHF.

V gene TRBV19 combines with J gene TRBJ2-1; D possibly corresponds to TRBD2 (6 bases). The V end lost 6 bases, the J end lost 0 bases, and 12 bases lay between the germline ends. The CDR3 runs 15 residues. Germline values: CDR1 LNHDA, CDR2 SQIVND (reference sequence). CDR3 coding DNA: TGTGCCAGTAGCGAGGAGGGGAGCTCCTACAATGAGCAGTTCTTC. This gives the protein CASSEEGSSYNEQFF.

V gene TRBV27 combines with J gene TRBJ1-6; no definite D call. CDR1 is MNHEY, CDR2 SMNVEV, per germline (reference sequence). Trimming pared 0 bases from V and 11 bases from J, leaving 8 bases between. The CDR3 runs to 13 residues. The CDR3 coding sequence is TGTGCCAGCAGTTTATCAGGGAGCGCACCCCTCCACTTT. Translated: CASSLSGSAPLHF.

The J gene is TRBJ2-3, the V gene TRBV6-6, with no clear D. Trimming took off 2 bases at V and 3 bases at J, with 9 bases between the two ends. Germline V gene lookup returns CDR1 MNHNY and CDR2 SVGAGI (reference sequence). The CDR3 consists of 14 residues. CDR3 sequence reads: CASSYLDKTDTQYF. The DNA for the CDR3 is TGTGCCAGCAGTTACCTAGATAAAACAGATACGCAGTATTTT.

V usage is TRBV7-9 and J usage is TRBJ1-4, with TRBD1 as a possible D gene (6 bases). This CDR3 is 15 amino acids long. The germline V gene encodes CDR1 SEHNR and CDR2 FQNEAQ (reference sequence). Trimming cost V 5 bases and J 5 bases, with 15 bases left between them. CDR3 sequence reads: CASSPPGTGNEKLFF. The CDR3 DNA follows: TGTGCCAGCAGCCCGCCGGGAACAGGGAATGAAAAACTGTTTTTT. The full variable domain, rest sourced from reference TRBV7-9 and TRBJ1-4, is DTGVSQNPRHKITKRGQNVTFRCDPISEHNRLYWYRQTLGQGPEFLTYFQNEAQLEKSRLLSDRFSAERPKGSFSTLEIQRTEQGDSAMYLCASSPPGTGNEKLFFGSGTQLSVL.

Here the CDR3 DNA reads TGCGCCAGCAGCCAAGGGACAGGGGGCCACTATGGCTACACCTTC. It encodes CASSQGTGGHYGYTF. The chain recombines TRBV4-3 with TRBJ1-2, with TRBD1 matching 11 bases. The CDR3 consists of 15 residues. Germline lookup yields CDR1 LGHNA and CDR2 YSLEER. V was clipped by 1 base and J by 3 bases; unmatched bases: 1.

This clone was observed once. This rearrangement joins TRBV6-6 to TRBJ2-7; TRBD1 aligns across 7 bases. Germline CDR1 and CDR2: MNHNY and SVGAGI (reference sequence). This CDR3 has 14 amino acids. V shed 2 bases, J shed 2 bases, and the junction held 3 bases outside the gene matches. Written as DNA, the CDR3 is TGTGCCAGCAGTTACCCCGGGACAGCCTACGAGCAGTACTTC. It encodes CASSYPGTAYEQYF.

Turning to this clone: Other DNA sequences in this specimen translate into the identical CDR3. V usage is TRBV4-1 and J usage is TRBJ1-6; the D is unclear. The CDR3 spans 13 residues. CDR1 and CDR2 (germline): MGHRA, YSYEKL. The ends were cut back, 1 base at V and 13 bases at J, with 11 bases in the middle. The CDR3 bases are TGCGCCAGCAGCCAAGTCGAGATAAGGCCCCTCCACTTT. Translated, it gives CASSQVEIRPLHF.

V gene TRBV9 combines with J gene TRBJ2-3; D remains unclear. The germline CDR1 and CDR2 sequences are SGDLS and YYNGEE. Trimming left V 2 bases short and J 0 bases short, with 4 bases between. There are 13 residues in the CDR3. CDR3 residues: CASSVSSTDTQYF. CDR3 in DNA: TGTGCCAGCAGCGTCAGTAGCACAGATACGCAGTATTTT.

The chain joins TRBV25-1 to TRBJ1-4, with D perhaps matching TRBD1 (6 bases). V was clipped by 6 bases and J by 6 bases, with 23 bases between them. The CDR3 is 17 residues long. Germline V gene data show CDR1 as MGHDK and CDR2 as SYGVNS. This chain's CDR3 is CASSRTSDSSGDEKLFF. The CDR3 DNA sequence: TGTGCCAGCAGCCGGACCTCTGACAGCTCAGGGGATGAAAAACTGTTTTTT.

In DNA, the CDR3 is TGTGCCAGCGCCCGGGACCGACGTTTTTTCTTT. This codes for CASARDRRFFF. This chain links TRBV27 with TRBJ1-1; perhaps TRBD1 as D (5 bases). This CDR3 region has 11 residues. Deletions cut 8 bases from V and 13 bases from J, with 17 bases between. The germline CDR1 and CDR2 sequences are MNHEY and SMNVEV (reference sequence).

The V and J genes are TRBV4-1 and TRBJ2-1; D remains unclear. Trimming shortened V by 0 bases and J by 9 bases, and 9 bases separated the two germline ends. This CDR3 region has 13 residues. The germline V gene has CDR1 MGHRA and CDR2 YSYEKL. This chain's CDR3 is CASSQEGRGEQFF. In DNA, the CDR3 is TGCGCCAGCAGCCAAGAAGGTCGCGGTGAGCAGTTCTTC.

The chain is built from TRBV5-1 and TRBJ2-2; 9 bases are a match to TRBD1. After removal of 8 bases from V and 1 base from J, the junction contained 9 bases not matched to a gene. This CDR3 comprises 16 residues. The germline V gene has CDR1 SGHRS and CDR2 YFSETQ. The CDR3 coding sequence is TGCGCCAGTCACCTGGGGGACAGGGAGAACACCGGGGAGCTGTTTTTT. Residues: CASHLGDRENTGELFF.

This chain links TRBV10-2 with TRBJ2-3; D is tentatively TRBD1 or TRBD2 (6 bases each). Germline-derived CDR1 and CDR2 are WSHSY and SAAADI. The V end was cut by 4 bases, the J end by 3 bases, with 14 bases between. CDR3 length: 15 amino acids. The CDR3 here is CASSAFEGGTDTQYF. CDR3 nucleotide sequence: TGCGCCAGCAGTGCCTTCGAGGGGGGAACAGATACGCAGTATTTT.

The J gene is TRBJ2-7, the V gene TRBV10-3, with D possibly being TRBD2 (6 bases). Germline V CDR1 and CDR2: ENHRY, SYGVKD. V lost 4 bases, J lost 4 bases, and 8 bases lay in between. The CDR3 sequence is 12 residues long. CDR3 sequence reads: CAISGGEYEQYF. The CDR3 DNA is TGTGCCATCAGTGGGGGGGAGTACGAGCAGTACTTC.

This clone was observed a single time. The chain is built from TRBV7-9 and TRBJ2-3; 7 bases are shared with TRBD2. The germline V gene encodes CDR1 SEHNR and CDR2 FQNEAQ (reference sequence). The CDR3 is 15 residues long. Losses at the gene ends were 11 bases for V and 1 base for J; bases not matched to a gene: 12. The CDR3 DNA reads as TGTGCCTCAACCAAACTCAGCGGGGGCACAGATACGCAGTATTTT. Translated, it gives CASTKLSGGTDTQYF.

Only one count was recorded for this clone. The chain combines TRBV7-2 with TRBJ2-3, with D possibly being TRBD2 (6 bases). The V gene's germline CDR1 is SGHTA and CDR2 FQGNSA. CDR3 length: 17 residues. Trimming cost V 1 base and J 2 bases, with 16 bases left between them. The CDR3 DNA reads TGTGCCAGCAGCTTAGGGCCCCCGGGACTCATCACAGATACGCAGTATTTT. This translates into CASSLGPPGLITDTQYF. The complete variable domain, with remaining parts taken from reference TRBV7-2 and TRBJ2-3, reads GAGVSQSPSNKVTEKGKDVELRCDPISGHTALYWYRQSLGQGLEFLIYFQGNSAPDKSGLPSDRFSAERTGGSVSTLTIQRTQQEDSAVYLCASSLGPPGLITDTQYFGPGTRLTVL.

The sample holds one count of this clone. The chain is built from TRBV5-8 and TRBJ2-7, with TRBD2 as a possible D gene (6 bases). The germline gives CDR1 SGHTS, CDR2 YDEGEE. This CDR3 region has 15 residues. V was trimmed by 2 bases and J by 2 bases, leaving 14 bases between them. The CDR3 DNA sequence: TGTGCCAGCAGCTTTGGTGGCGGGGAGACCTACGAGCAGTACTTC. This encodes CASSFGGGETYEQYF. The whole variable domain, remainder taken from reference TRBV5-8 and TRBJ2-7, is EAGVTQSPTHLIKTRGQQATLRCSPISGHTSVYWYQQALGLGLQFLLWYDEGEERNRGNFPPRFSGRQFPNYSSELNVNALELEDSALYLCASSFGGGETYEQYFGPGTRLTVT.